Presented here are 32 T cell receptor beta chains from one specimen sequenced in a study of identical twins (dated by TCRdb to between 2015 and 2016). The method was 5' RACE. These reads were obtained on an Illumina HiSeq 2000. TCRdb reprocessing: public reads trimmed at Q25 with fastp, clones called with MiXCR, in-frame beta chains kept. Each CDR3 protein appears once, grouped with its most common genes and DNA. This sample has about 920,000 distinct CDR3 sequences in its table, and 12% of those were observed once. The top ten hold about 1.5% of the sample. This sample also belongs to another study, concerning yellow fever vaccine responses in identical twins.

Sequencing was done on a sample of PBMCs. The receptors were gathered from a woman under 30 in good health.

V is TRBV6-1 and J is TRBJ2-3, with D unresolved. Trimming left V 3 bases short and J 0 bases short, with 10 bases between. Germline CDR1 is MNHNS and CDR2 is SASEGT. This CDR3 spans 15 amino acids. CDR3 in DNA: TGTGCCAGCAGTGACAGACGAGAAAGCACAGATACGCAGTATTTT. Protein: CASSDRRESTDTQYF.

In its sample, this clonotype was seen many times. CDR3 sequence reads: CASTSGGASTNEKLFF. The CDR3 nucleotides read TGTGCCAGCACCTCTGGGGGAGCTTCAACTAATGAAAAACTGTTTTTT. This chain links TRBV28 with TRBJ1-4, with D possibly matching TRBD1 (5 bases). CDR3 length equals 16 residues. Trimming stripped 7 bases from V and 0 bases from J, with 15 bases between. CDR1 MDHEN and CDR2 SYDVKM come from the germline V gene.

This chain links TRBV12-3 or TRBV12-4 with TRBJ2-7; 8 bases fit TRBD1. The CDR3 covers 14 residues. After removal of 6 bases from V and 5 bases from J, the junction contained 9 bases not matched to a gene. CDR3 sequence (DNA): TGTGCCAGCAGCCCCAGGGGGCGCTGGAACGAGCAGTACTTC. Residues: CASSPRGRWNEQYF.

This clonotype showed up many times. The genes are TRBV10-3 and TRBJ2-1; TRBD1 or TRBD2 may be the D gene (5 bases each). V dropped 3 bases and J dropped 15 bases, with 18 bases sitting between them. This CDR3 comprises 13 residues. Germline assignment: CDR1 ENHRY and CDR2 SYGVKD. CDR3: CAISDFSRDGPFF. In DNA, the CDR3 is TGTGCCATCAGTGATTTCTCCCGGGACGGCCCGTTCTTC.

This chain joins TRBV11-2 and TRBJ2-1; 13 bases are shared with TRBD2. The germline V gene encodes CDR1 SGHAT and CDR2 FQNNGV. The CDR3 has 22 residues. V was clipped by 1 base and J by 8 bases; unmatched bases: 23. CDR3 nucleotides: TGTGCCAGCAGCTTAGGTCTTGTTCTGGACTGGGTACTAGCGGGAGGGGTGGATGAGCAGTTCTTC. Protein sequence: CASSLGLVLDWVLAGGVDEQFF.

The chain uses TRBV6-5 and TRBJ2-3; D tentatively reads TRBD1 or TRBD2 (6 bases each). Trimming removed 2 bases from V and 2 bases from J, with 23 bases in between. CDR3 length: 19 residues. From germline, CDR1 is MNHEY and CDR2 SVGAGI. DNA for the CDR3: TGTGCCAGCAGTTACCAGGGGATCTATAGCGGACGGAACACAGATACGCAGTATTTT. Translation: CASSYQGIYSGRNTDTQYF.

This clonotype showed up just a few times. The chain employs TRBV20-1 and TRBJ2-3, with 8 bases matching TRBD2. V lost 0 bases and J lost 2; bases outside the gene matches: 4. Germline assignment: CDR1 DFQATT and CDR2 SNEGSKA (reference sequence). The CDR3 is made up of 15 amino acids. The CDR3 loop reads CSAREPREVTDTQYF. The CDR3, as DNA: TGCAGTGCTAGAGAGCCGCGGGAGGTCACAGATACGCAGTATTTT.

V usage is TRBV2 and J usage is TRBJ1-4, with D possibly matching TRBD1 (6 bases). CDR3 size: 13 residues. Germline CDR1 and CDR2: SNHLY and FYNNEI. V was shortened by 7 bases and J by 5 bases, with 11 bases between the two germline ends. CDR3 in DNA: TGTGCCAGCATCTTAGGGGGGAATGAAAAACTGTTTTTT. The encoded protein is CASILGGNEKLFF.

This clonotype has a count of ten or more. The chain is built from TRBV28 and TRBJ2-7; a possible D gene is TRBD1 (6 bases). Deletions cut 6 bases from V and 4 bases from J, with 19 bases between. Germline values: CDR1 MDHEN, CDR2 SYDVKM. This CDR3 has 15 amino acids. CDR3 sequence: CASSPGQGYRYEQYV. Here the CDR3 DNA reads TGTGCCAGCAGCCCGGGACAAGGGTATAGATACGAGCAGTACGTC.

The table lists this clonotype with a few counts. V is TRBV5-1 and J is TRBJ2-7; no definite D call. The CDR3 is 15 amino acids. In germline, CDR1 is SGHRS, CDR2 YFSETQ. V lost 0 bases, J lost 0 bases, and 10 bases lay in between. The CDR3 DNA reads as TGCGCCAGCAGCTTGGGTGGCGGAACCTCCTACGAGCAGTACTTC. The encoded protein is CASSLGGGTSYEQYF. The full variable domain, its missing parts supplied by reference TRBV5-1 and TRBJ2-7, is KAGVTQTPRYLIKTRGQQVTLSCSPISGHRSVSWYQQTPGQGLQFLFEYFSETQRNKGNFPGRFSGRQFSNSRSEMNVSTLELGDSALYLCASSLGGGTSYEQYFGPGTRLTVT.

This clonotype was recorded many times. This chain connects TRBV12-3 or TRBV12-4 to TRBJ1-2; no definite D call. V gave up 6 bases and J gave up 7 bases, with 21 bases separating them. The CDR3 has 15 amino acids. The CDR3 sequence: CASSPPAAGPFGYTF. The DNA for the CDR3 is TGTGCCAGCAGCCCCCCGGCGGCAGGACCCTTTGGCTACACCTTC.

Only a few counts were recorded for this clonotype. The V call is TRBV11-3, the J call TRBJ2-7; 8 bases line up with TRBD1. The V gene's germline CDR1 is SGHNT and CDR2 YENEEA. The J segment lost 2 bases and the V segment lost 3 bases, leaving 9 bases of the junction unmatched. The CDR3 sequence is 16 residues long. The CDR3, as DNA: TGTGCCAGCAGCTTCCAAGGACAGGGAGGCCCCTACGAGCAGTACTTC. Protein sequence: CASSFQGQGGPYEQYF.

The chain uses TRBV4-2 and TRBJ2-7; 8 bases line up with TRBD1. Germline V gives CDR1 LGHNA, CDR2 YNFKEQ. This CDR3 contains 15 residues. Trimming took 1 base from V and 6 from J; bases not matched to a gene: 8. The CDR3 protein is CASSQVQGGQGEQYV. CDR3 sequence (DNA): TGTGCCAGCAGCCAAGTACAGGGGGGTCAAGGCGAGCAGTACGTC.

This sequence joins TRBV29-1 and TRBJ2-3, with 7 nucleotides matching TRBD1. V was clipped by 4 bases and J by 0 bases; unmatched bases: 10. CDR3 length: 16 amino acids. The germline CDR1 and CDR2 sequences are SQVTM and ANQGSEA. DNA of the CDR3: TGCAGCGTTGTCCCGACACTGACAGGGAGCACAGATACGCAGTATTTT. As protein: CSVVPTLTGSTDTQYF.

This clonotype was counted between two and nine times. The chain employs TRBV29-1 and TRBJ2-1; 9 nucleotides match TRBD2. CDR3 size: 15 residues. Germline V CDR1 and CDR2: SQVTM, ANQGSEA. The trim removed 2 bases at V and 0 bases at J, leaving 2 bases unmatched. CDR3: CSVERRGGSYNEQFF. The DNA of the CDR3 is TGCAGCGTTGAACGGCGGGGGGGCTCCTACAATGAGCAGTTCTTC.

The V call is TRBV4-1, the J call TRBJ2-2, with 8 bases lining up with TRBD2. Germline trimming cut 1 base from V and 8 bases from J; bases unmatched to any gene: 6. The length of the CDR3 is 15 residues. Per germline, CDR1 MGHRA and CDR2 YSYEKL. DNA for the CDR3: TGCGCCAGCAGCCAAGTTAGCGGGAACGGGGGGGAGCTGTTTTTT. It specifies CASSQVSGNGGELFF.

This clonotype came up a few times. CDR3 amino acids: CASSSPYSYEQYV. DNA for the CDR3: TGTGCCAGCAGCTCACCTTACTCCTACGAGCAGTACGTC. The V call is TRBV7-9, the J call TRBJ2-7, with D unresolved. The germline gives CDR1 SEHNR, CDR2 FQNEAQ (reference sequence). The CDR3 runs 13 residues. Trimming cost V 4 bases and J 0 bases, with 7 bases left between them.

This clonotype showed up just a few times. Germline is not matched at one junction end, which may reflect a read error. The gene calls are TRBV12-3 or TRBV12-4 and TRBJ2-6; perhaps TRBD1 as D (5 bases). This CDR3 region has 12 residues. CDR3 residues: CASGSGANVPTF. The DNA of the CDR3 is TGTGCCAGCGGGTCTGGGGCCAACGTCCCGACTTTC.

This clonotype turned up a few times. This chain uses TRBV20-1 with TRBJ2-7; TRBD2 agrees at 10 bases. V shed 4 bases, J shed 2 bases, and the junction held 17 bases outside the gene matches. This CDR3 has 18 amino acids. CDR1 is DFQATT and CDR2 is SNEGSKA in the germline V gene (reference sequence). The CDR3 loop is CSATREGAGTSATYEQYF. CDR3 DNA: TGCAGTGCTACCAGAGAGGGGGCGGGGACTAGCGCTACCTACGAGCAGTACTTC.

This chain uses TRBV7-3 with TRBJ2-2, with a weak D call TRBD2 (5 bases). The CDR3 runs to 14 residues. Germline V lookup: CDR1 SGHTA, CDR2 FQGTGA. V lost 5 bases, J lost 3 bases, and 10 bases lay in between. CDR3 sequence: CASSAGIYTGELFF. CDR3 nucleotides: TGTGCCAGCAGCGCCGGGATTTACACCGGGGAGCTGTTTTTT.

This chain connects TRBV9 to TRBJ2-3; 10 bases are a match to TRBD2. This CDR3 contains 15 residues. The V and J ends lost 0 bases and 4 bases, in that order; junction bases with no gene match: 2. CDR1 is SGDLS, CDR2 YYNGEE, per germline. CDR3 sequence (DNA): TGTGCCAGCAGCGTAGGGCTAGCGGGAGCAGATACGCAGTATTTT. As protein: CASSVGLAGADTQYF.

This rearrangement joins TRBV28 to TRBJ1-6; 10 nucleotides align to TRBD1. The CDR3 consists of 16 residues. The ends lost 2 bases at V and 9 bases at J; junction bases unmatched: 7. Germline assignment: CDR1 MDHEN and CDR2 SYDVKM. The CDR3, as DNA: TGTGCCAGCAGTTTAGGCGGACAGGGGGTGGGTTCACCCCTCCACTTT. Translated, it gives CASSLGGQGVGSPLHF.

This clonotype was recorded at least ten times. The chain recombines TRBV12-3 or TRBV12-4 with TRBJ1-3, with D possibly TRBD1 on 6 matching bases. The CDR3 runs to 15 residues. Between the trimmed V and J ends, which lost 3 bases and 5 bases, there was a span of 14 bases. The CDR3, as DNA: TGTGCCAGCAGTTTCCAACAGGGTTCGAGAAACACCATATATTTT. Its translation is CASSFQQGSRNTIYF.

This clonotype has ten or more counts. The J gene is TRBJ1-1, the V gene TRBV5-1, with unresolved D. CDR3 size: 15 residues. V dropped 2 bases and J dropped 1 base, with 12 bases sitting between them. The germline CDR1 and CDR2 sequences are SGHRS and YFSETQ. The CDR3 here is CASSFGDTTNTEAFF. CDR3 nucleotide sequence: TGCGCCAGCAGCTTTGGGGATACGACGAACACTGAAGCTTTCTTT.

This clonotype was detected only a few times. The genes are TRBV20-1 and TRBJ2-2, with 13 bases aligning to TRBD2. The V gene's germline CDR1 is DFQATT and CDR2 SNEGSKA (reference sequence). The V gene end was trimmed by 6 bases and the J gene end by 2 bases; junction bases not matched to a gene: 12. This CDR3 region has 18 residues. The CDR3 protein is CSAATGTSGTLNTGELFF. For the CDR3, the DNA is TGCAGTGCCGCGACCGGGACTAGCGGGACCCTAAACACCGGGGAGCTGTTTTTT.

This clonotype was seen ten or more times. The J gene is TRBJ2-3, the V gene TRBV20-1, with TRBD2 matching 7 bases. CDR1 and CDR2 (germline): DFQATT, SNEGSKA (reference sequence). V was pared by 0 bases and J by 0 bases, with 6 bases of the junction left unmatched. The CDR3 is 16 amino acids. CDR3: CSARDGTTYSTDTQYF. The CDR3 coding sequence is TGCAGTGCTAGAGATGGGACTACCTATAGCACAGATACGCAGTATTTT.

This clonotype was observed a few times. This chain uses TRBV5-1 with TRBJ1-3, with D tentatively TRBD1 (6 bases). The germline gives CDR1 SGHRS, CDR2 YFSETQ. Trimming took off 4 bases at V and 0 bases at J, with 11 bases between the two ends. CDR3 length equals 15 residues. The DNA of the CDR3 is TGCGCCAGCAGCCCACTACAGGGCTCTGGAAACACCATATATTTT. Translation: CASSPLQGSGNTIYF. The whole variable domain, filled in from reference TRBV5-1 and TRBJ1-3, reads KAGVTQTPRYLIKTRGQQVTLSCSPISGHRSVSWYQQTPGQGLQFLFEYFSETQRNKGNFPGRFSGRQFSNSRSEMNVSTLELGDSALYLCASSPLQGSGNTIYFGEGSWLTVV.

There are many counts of this clonotype. V gene TRBV2 combines with J gene TRBJ1-1; TRBD1 agrees at 7 bases. This CDR3 is built from 15 residues. The J segment lost 0 bases and the V segment lost 6 bases, leaving 7 bases of the junction unmatched. Germline assignment: CDR1 SNHLY and CDR2 FYNNEI. Here the CDR3 DNA reads TGTGCCAGCAGCTCAGGGGGGACTATGAACACTGAAGCTTTCTTT. Translating gives CASSSGGTMNTEAFF. Full variable domain (remainder filled in from reference TRBV2 and TRBJ1-1): EPEVTQTPSHQVTQMGQEVILRCVPISNHLYFYWYRQILGQKVEFLVSFYNNEISEKSEIFDDQFSVERPDGSNFTLKIRSTKLEDSAMYFCASSSGGTMNTEAFFGQGTRLTVV.

In the case of this clonotype: A clone one base away is much larger, so this may be a read error. Here the CDR3 reads CASKRTGYEQYF. CDR3 DNA sequence: TGTGCCAGCAAAAGGACAGGCTACGAGCAGTACTTC. The chain joins TRBV2 to TRBJ2-7, with 7 positions matching TRBD1. The CDR3 sequence is 12 residues long. J gave up 3 bases and V 7 bases, and 3 bases lay outside the gene matches. CDR1 and CDR2 (germline): SNHLY, FYNNEI.

The chain combines TRBV15 with TRBJ2-6; D gene ambiguous. Germline-derived CDR1 and CDR2 are LNHNV and YYDKDF (reference sequence). The CDR3 runs 17 residues. Trimming shortened V by 0 bases and J by 0 bases, and 9 bases separated the two germline ends. CDR3 nucleotide sequence: TGTGCCACCAGCAGAGATACAACCGCCTCTGGGGCCAACGTCCTGACTTTC. Translated, it gives CATSRDTTASGANVLTF.

The CDR3 loop is CASRKAGVNEQFF. In DNA form, the CDR3 reads TGTGCCAGCAGAAAAGCAGGGGTCAATGAGCAGTTCTTC. This chain links TRBV7-6 with TRBJ2-1; the D gene is possibly TRBD1 (6 bases). Germline CDR1 SGHVS, CDR2 FNYEAQ. The CDR3 extends over 13 amino acids. With 6 bases removed from V and 6 bases from J, the gap between germline ends came to 12 bases.

This clonotype was counted a few times. This chain links TRBV2 with TRBJ2-5, with a possible D match to TRBD2 (5 bases). This CDR3 is built from 13 residues. The germline V gene has CDR1 SNHLY and CDR2 FYNNEI. The germline V and J ends were trimmed by 8 bases and 2 bases, with 12 bases remaining between them. CDR3 sequence reads: CASSDSAQETQYF. The CDR3, as DNA: TGTGCCAGCTCGGACTCCGCTCAAGAGACCCAGTACTTC.